This passage covers 8 T cell receptor beta chains from one sample sequenced in a study of T cell responses to AZD1222 COVID-19 vaccine. Generated by immunoSEQ multiplex PCR, the TCRdb table keeps only in-frame clones and is missing some. Altogether roughly 120,000 clones are present, 86% being singletons, with the ten largest covering around 2.9%. Source: peripheral blood, taken 28 days after the second AZD1222 dose. These receptors were obtained from an adult who received the AZD1222 COVID-19 vaccine.

This chain joins TRBV27 and TRBJ1-3, with D unresolved. In germline, CDR1 is MNHEY, CDR2 SMNVEV (reference sequence). The CDR3 contains 13 residues. V was trimmed by 5 bases and J by 5 bases, leaving 10 bases between them. The CDR3 nucleotides read TGTGCCAGCAGTCCGCACTCCCGAAACACCATATATTTT. This sequence encodes CASSPHSRNTIYF.

The chain is built from TRBV5-1 and TRBJ1-2; 7 nucleotides match TRBD1. CDR1 SGHRS and CDR2 YFSETQ come from the germline V gene. There are 14 residues in the CDR3. The V gene end was trimmed by 0 bases and the J gene end by 4 bases; junction bases not matched to a gene: 3. CDR3 sequence (DNA): TGCGCCAGCAGCTTGGAGGGACAGTCCTATGGCTACACCTTC. Amino acid sequence: CASSLEGQSYGYTF. Complete variable domain (other parts from reference TRBV5-1 and TRBJ1-2): KAGVTQTPRYLIKTRGQQVTLSCSPISGHRSVSWYQQTPGQGLQFLFEYFSETQRNKGNFPGRFSGRQFSNSRSEMNVSTLELGDSALYLCASSLEGQSYGYTFGSGTRLTVV.

The CDR3 nucleotides are TGCGCCAGCAGTTGGGACTACCTCTACGAGCAGTACTTC. Amino acids: CASSWDYLYEQYF. The chain links TRBV5-1 to TRBJ2-7; 7 bases align to TRBD2. Unmatched junction bases numbered 5, after V lost 5 bases and J lost 3 bases. The CDR3 is 13 residues long. The germline CDR1 and CDR2 sequences are SGHRS and YFSETQ. Looking up the rest from reference TRBV5-1 and TRBJ2-7 gives the full variable domain: KAGVTQTPRYLIKTRGQQVTLSCSPISGHRSVSWYQQTPGQGLQFLFEYFSETQRNKGNFPGRFSGRQFSNSRSEMNVSTLELGDSALYLCASSWDYLYEQYFGPGTRLTVT.

The CDR3 DNA reads TGTGCCAGTAGTTTTCTTCCAGGGGAGCAGCCCCAGCATTTT. Translating it yields CASSFLPGEQPQHF. V gene TRBV19 combines with J gene TRBJ1-5; possibly TRBD1 for D (6 bases). This CDR3 is built from 14 residues. Between the trimmed V and J ends, which lost 5 bases and 7 bases, there was a span of 15 bases. The germline CDR1 and CDR2 sequences are LNHDA and SQIVND (reference sequence).

CDR3 region: CASGKHLTDSDGYTF. The CDR3 region has the DNA TGTGCCAGCGGCAAGCATCTTACGGATAGCGATGGCTACACCTTC. The chain uses TRBV5-5 and TRBJ1-2, with D hard to call. CDR3 size: 15 residues. V was cut by 7 bases and J by 6 bases, with 22 bases left in between. Germline V gene sequence: CDR1 SGHKS, CDR2 YYEKEE (reference sequence).

The genes are TRBV29-1 and TRBJ2-3; no firm D call. This CDR3 comprises 12 residues. The germline CDR1 and CDR2 sequences are SQVTM and ANQGSEA. Trimming took off 3 bases at V and 6 bases at J, with 10 bases between the two ends. CDR3 coding DNA: TGCAGCGTTGAGGGTCGGGCCGATACGCAGTATTTT. It codes for CSVEGRADTQYF.

J is TRBJ2-5 and V is TRBV15, with 7 bases that match TRBD1. This CDR3 contains 15 residues. Trimming took 2 bases from V and 1 from J; bases not matched to a gene: 4. The V gene's germline CDR1 is LNHNV and CDR2 YYDKDF (reference sequence). CDR3 sequence reads: CATSRSTGPQETQYF. CDR3 nucleotides: TGTGCCACCAGCAGATCGACAGGGCCCCAAGAGACCCAGTACTTC. The whole variable domain, remainder taken from reference TRBV15 and TRBJ2-5, is DAMVIQNPRYQVTQFGKPVTLSCSQTLNHNVMYWYQQKSSQAPKLLFHYYDKDFNNEADTPDNFQSRRPNTSFCFLDIRSPGLGDTAMYLCATSRSTGPQETQYFGPGTRLLVL.

The chain is built from TRBV19 and TRBJ1-4, with TRBD1 matching over 9 bases. This CDR3 spans 15 amino acids. V was clipped by 6 bases and J by 8 bases; unmatched bases: 10. Germline V CDR1 and CDR2: LNHDA, SQIVND (reference sequence). DNA of the CDR3: TGTGCCAGTAGGACCATTGGACAGGGGTACGAAAAACTGTTTTTT. Translation gives CASRTIGQGYEKLFF. Combining the CDR3 with reference TRBV19 and TRBJ1-4 gives the whole variable domain DGGITQSPKYLFRKEGQNVTLSCEQNLNHDAMYWYRQDPGQGLRLIYYSQIVNDFQKGDIAEGYSVSREKKESFPLTVTSAQKNPTAFYLCASRTIGQGYEKLFFGSGTQLSVL.